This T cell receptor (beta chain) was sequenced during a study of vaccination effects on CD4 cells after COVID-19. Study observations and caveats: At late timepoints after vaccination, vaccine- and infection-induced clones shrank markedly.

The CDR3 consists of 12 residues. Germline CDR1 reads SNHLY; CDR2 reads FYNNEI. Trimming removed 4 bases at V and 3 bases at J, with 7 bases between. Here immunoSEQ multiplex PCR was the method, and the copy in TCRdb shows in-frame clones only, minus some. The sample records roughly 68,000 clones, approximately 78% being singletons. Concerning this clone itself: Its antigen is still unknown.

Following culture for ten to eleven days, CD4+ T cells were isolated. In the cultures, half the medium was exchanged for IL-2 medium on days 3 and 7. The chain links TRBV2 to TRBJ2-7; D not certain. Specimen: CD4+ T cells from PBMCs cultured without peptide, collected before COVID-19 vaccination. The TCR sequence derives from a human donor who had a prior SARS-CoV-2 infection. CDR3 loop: CASSASSYEQYF. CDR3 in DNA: TGTGCCAGCAGTGCGTCTAGCTACGAGCAGTACTTC. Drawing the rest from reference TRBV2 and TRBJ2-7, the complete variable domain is EPEVTQTPSHQVTQMGQEVILRCVPISNHLYFYWYRQILGQKVEFLVSFYNNEISEKSEIFDDQFSVERPDGSNFTLKIRSTKLEDSAMYFCASSASSYEQYFGPGTRLTVT.